This T cell receptor (beta chain) was retrieved from a study of T cells in Graves' hyperthyroidism and ophthalmopathy. Germline loops: CDR1 KGHSH, CDR2 LQKENI. The ends lost 3 bases at V and 5 bases at J; junction bases unmatched: 3. The CDR3 totals 15 residues. Authors of the study amplified TCR beta CDR3 regions from RNA transcripts. In the first-round RT-PCR of the TCR CDR3, the HTBI primer set was used. Each CDR3 protein is one row after TCRdb ran MiXCR on the multiplex PCR reads. Found here are a few hundred thousand distinct CDR3 sequences, around 13% of them singletons; the top ten hold less than 6.5%.

Sequencing input: blood. V usage is TRBV18 and J usage is TRBJ2-1, with 11 positions matching TRBD2. This clonotype originated in a woman aged 18-29 years with Graves' hyperthyroidism. Written as DNA, the CDR3 is TGTGCCAGCTCACCGACTAGCGGGATTAACAATGAGCAGTTCTTC. This translates into CASSPTSGINNEQFF.